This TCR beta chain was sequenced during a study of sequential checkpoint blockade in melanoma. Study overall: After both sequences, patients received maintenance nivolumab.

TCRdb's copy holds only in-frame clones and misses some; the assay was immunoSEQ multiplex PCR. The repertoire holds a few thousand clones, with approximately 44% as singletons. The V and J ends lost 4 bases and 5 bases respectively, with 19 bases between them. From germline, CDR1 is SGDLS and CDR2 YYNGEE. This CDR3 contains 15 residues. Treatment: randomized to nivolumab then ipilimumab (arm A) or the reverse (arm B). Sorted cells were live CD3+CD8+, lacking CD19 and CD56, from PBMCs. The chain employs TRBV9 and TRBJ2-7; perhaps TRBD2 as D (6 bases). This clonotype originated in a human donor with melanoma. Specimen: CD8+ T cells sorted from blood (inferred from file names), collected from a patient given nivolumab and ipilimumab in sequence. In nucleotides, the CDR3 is TGTGCCAGCAGCACCTCTAGTGGCGGGGTAAACGAGCAGTACTTC. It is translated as CASSTSSGGVNEQYF.